This T cell receptor beta chain was identified during a study of blood T cell repertoires in COVID-19. In the study overall: From the United States, Italy and Spain came samples of acute and convalescent COVID-19. From T cells, B-cell-depleted T cells, or PBMCs came the material, which was cDNA or gDNA.

V shed 5 bases, J shed 1 base, and the junction held 3 bases outside the gene matches. The CDR3 runs to 14 residues. Germline V lookup: CDR1 MDHEN, CDR2 SYDVKM. Per the original data handling: The assay estimated nucleated cells by amplifying reference gene primers. Repertoires were generated with immunoSEQ multiplex PCR, while TCRdb's copy carries only in-frame clones and drops some. V and J calls and clone size come straight from that table; D and trimming were deduced from the DNA. Of roughly 72,000 clones in the sample, approximately 87% were seen once. The sample taken for sequencing was peripheral blood. The J gene is TRBJ2-3, the V gene TRBV28; TRBD2 matches 7 bases. This clonotype was sampled from a human donor in a cohort sampled during active COVID-19. The CDR3 region is CASSGLAGTDTQYF. The CDR3 bases are TGTGCCAGCAGTGGTCTAGCGGGCACAGATACGCAGTATTTT.